The clone carrying this T cell receptor (beta chain) has just one count. Its antigen remains unidentified. Specified time point: week 23, last vaccination. The vaccine gave 300 ug of a 20-mer mutant IDH1 peptide subcutaneously per dose. Every donor had a new WHO grade 3 or 4 astrocytoma that was IDH1-mutant, with loss of nuclear ATRX. The protocol was immunoSEQ multiplex PCR, while the TCRdb copy is restricted to in-frame clones and leaves out a portion. Among under 50,000 clones, more than 85% were seen once, and the ten largest hold around 4%. This entry comes from a study of a mutant IDH1 vaccine in newly diagnosed glioma. Study context: Patients received vaccination from 4-6 weeks after radiotherapy alone, or with temozolomide cycles.

The sequence came from a man in his fifties or sixties with glioma. Sequences were derived from PBMCs, sampled from a glioma patient whose treatment included an IDH1 peptide vaccine.

CDR3 protein: CASSGGVANYGYTF. The CDR3 nucleotides are TGTGCCAGCAGCGGAGGGGTGGCGAACTATGGCTACACCTTC. The chain links TRBV9 to TRBJ1-2, with D perhaps TRBD1 (5 bases). The CDR3 extends over 14 amino acids. Deletions cut 3 bases from V and 2 bases from J, with 11 bases between. CDR1 is SGDLS, CDR2 YYNGEE, per germline.